This T cell receptor (beta chain) was recovered during a study of blood T cell repertoires in COVID-19. For the study at large: Both acute and convalescent COVID-19 samples were obtained from the United States, Italy and Spain.

TCRdb's copy holds only in-frame clones and misses some; the assay was immunoSEQ multiplex PCR. This sample has roughly 330,000 clones, with over 75% found just once. Germline V CDR1 and CDR2: SQVTM, ANQGSEA. The CDR3 has 14 amino acids. Trimming pared 4 bases from V and 0 bases from J, leaving 10 bases between. The chain couples TRBV29-1 to TRBJ2-4, with D unclear. This TCR was sampled from a woman aged 25-40 years who had recovered from COVID-19. Input material: PBMCs or T cells enriched from blood (not recorded which). The CDR3 bases are TGCAGCGTTGCTGGCACCCGAGCCAAAAACATTCAGTACTTC. Its translation: CSVAGTRAKNIQYF.